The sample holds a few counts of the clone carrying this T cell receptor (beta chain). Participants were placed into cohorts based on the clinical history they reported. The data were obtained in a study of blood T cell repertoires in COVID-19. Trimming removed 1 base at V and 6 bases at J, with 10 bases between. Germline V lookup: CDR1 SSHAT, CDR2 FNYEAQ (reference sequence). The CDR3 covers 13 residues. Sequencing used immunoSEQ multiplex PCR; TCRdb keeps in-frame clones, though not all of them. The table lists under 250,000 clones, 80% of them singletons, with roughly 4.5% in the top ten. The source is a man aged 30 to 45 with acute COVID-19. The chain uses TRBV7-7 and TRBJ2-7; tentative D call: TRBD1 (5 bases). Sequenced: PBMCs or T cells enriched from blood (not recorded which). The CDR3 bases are TGTGCCAGCAGCTTAGACAGGTCCAGCGAGCAGTACTTC. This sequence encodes CASSLDRSSEQYF.